This entry lists 28 T cell receptor beta chains sequenced from one sample in a study of blood T cell repertoires in COVID-19. Here immunoSEQ multiplex PCR was the method, and the copy in TCRdb shows in-frame clones only, minus some. Counted here are 150,000 to 200,000 clones, 85% to 90% occurring once; the ten biggest clones make up approximately 7%. Sequenced material: peripheral blood. Receptor source: a man in his fifties or sixties with active or convalescent COVID-19.

The rearrangement joins TRBV10-3 to TRBJ1-1, with 11 nucleotides matching TRBD1. The CDR3 sequence is 13 residues long. V shed 10 bases and J 5 bases; nucleotides not matched to a gene: 6. Germline V lookup: CDR1 ENHRY, CDR2 SYGVKD. The DNA for the CDR3 is TGTGCCACGAGGACAGGGGGCAGGACTGAAGCTTTCTTT. It yields the protein CATRTGGRTEAFF.

The chain recombines TRBV9 with TRBJ2-3; D is unclear. Germline CDR1 reads SGDLS; CDR2 reads YYNGEE. The CDR3 totals 13 residues. V was cut by 5 bases and J by 5 bases, with 12 bases left in between. Written as DNA, the CDR3 is TGTGCCAGCAGTGAAGAGAGAGAAGATACGCAGTATTTT. It translates to CASSEEREDTQYF.

This sequence joins TRBV3-1 (or the pseudogene TRBV3-2) and TRBJ2-3; no clear D. Germline CDR1 reads LGHDT; CDR2 reads YNNKEL (reference sequence). The CDR3 consists of 15 residues. The ends were cut back, 4 bases at V and 2 bases at J, with 13 bases in the middle. The DNA of the CDR3 is TGTGCCAGCAGCCTCGGGTCCAGAAACACAGATACGCAGTATTTT. Protein product: CASSLGSRNTDTQYF.

The rearrangement uses TRBV2 and TRBJ2-5; 7 nucleotides line up with TRBD2. Germline assignment: CDR1 SNHLY and CDR2 FYNNEI. CDR3 length equals 15 residues. V trimming: 6 bases; J trimming: 5 bases; junction bases outside the gene matches: 12. CDR3 loop: CASREPGGSWETQYF. In DNA, the CDR3 is TGTGCCAGCAGGGAGCCCGGCGGGAGTTGGGAGACCCAGTACTTC.

The chain carries TRBV4-3 and TRBJ2-3; 11 bases match TRBD2. The CDR3 has 14 amino acids. The V and J ends lost 5 bases and 3 bases, in that order; junction bases with no gene match: 1. Germline V CDR1 and CDR2: LGHNA, YSLEER. For the CDR3, the DNA is TGCGCCAGCAGCTCTAGCGGGAGGACAGATACGCAGTATTTT. This sequence encodes CASSSSGRTDTQYF.

This chain connects TRBV18 to TRBJ2-3; TRBD2 matches at 8 bases. Germline CDR1 KGHSH, CDR2 LQKENI. This CDR3 region has 15 residues. V lost 6 bases to trimming and J lost 2 bases; unmatched junction nucleotides: 7. The chain's CDR3 is CASSRTSPDTDTQYF. CDR3 nucleotide sequence: TGTGCCAGCTCTCGGACTAGCCCAGACACAGATACGCAGTATTTT. Full variable domain (outside the CDR3, taken from reference TRBV18 and TRBJ2-3): NAGVMQNPRHLVRRRGQEARLRCSPMKGHSHVYWYRQLPEEGLKFMVYLQKENIIDESGMPKERFSAEFPKEGPSILRIQQVVRGDSAAYFCASSRTSPDTDTQYFGPGTRLTVL.

The V gene is TRBV6-5, the J gene TRBJ1-5; D remains ambiguous. The germline gives CDR1 MNHEY, CDR2 SVGAGI. The CDR3 has 14 amino acids. V lost 6 bases to trimming and J lost 2 bases, with 11 bases between them. The CDR3 DNA follows: TGTGCCAGCAGCCGGGGTGGCGGCAATCAGCCCCAGCATTTT. Its protein is CASSRGGGNQPQHF.

The V gene is TRBV4-1, the J gene TRBJ1-5; D gene ambiguous. Germline CDR1 MGHRA, CDR2 YSYEKL. The V end lost 0 bases, the J end lost 5 bases, and 14 bases lay between the germline ends. CDR3 length: 16 amino acids. CDR3 loop: CASSQDRLAEHQPQHF. The CDR3 nucleotides read TGCGCCAGCAGCCAAGATCGTCTGGCGGAGCATCAGCCCCAGCATTTT.

The gene calls are TRBV29-1 and TRBJ2-3, with 8 bases matching TRBD1. This CDR3 has 11 amino acids. Trimming took 4 bases from V and 11 from J; bases not matched to a gene: 5. Germline CDR1 is SQVTM and CDR2 is ANQGSEA. The CDR3: CSVGTGKVQYF. DNA of the CDR3: TGCAGCGTTGGGACAGGGAAGGTGCAGTATTTT.

The V call is TRBV10-2, the J call TRBJ2-3, with TRBD2 matching 8 bases. There are 12 residues in the CDR3. From germline, CDR1 is WSHSY and CDR2 SAAADI. The ends lost 8 bases at V and 9 bases at J; junction bases unmatched: 7. The CDR3 loop reads CASGAGGKTQYF. The CDR3 DNA is TGCGCCAGCGGGGCGGGGGGAAAAACGCAGTATTTT.

The chain links TRBV15 to TRBJ2-1, with 7 bases matching TRBD2. This CDR3 contains 17 residues. The junction had 11 bases not matched to a gene; V was cut back by 4 bases and J by 2 bases. Germline values: CDR1 LNHNV, CDR2 YYDKDF (reference sequence). In DNA form, the CDR3 reads TGTGCCACCAGCACTCAGGTGGGAGGGTTCCCCTACAATGAGCAGTTCTTC. Its protein is CATSTQVGGFPYNEQFF.

The sample holds one count of this clone. The chain is built from TRBV23-1 and TRBJ1-5; 9 bases line up with TRBD1. TRBV23-1 is labeled an ORF, and its function is uncertain. The CDR3 has 16 residues. Trimming at V came to 0 bases and at J to 6 bases, leaving 6 bases not matched to a gene. CDR3 amino acids: CASSQSRGQGSQPQHF. In DNA form, the CDR3 reads TGCGCCAGCAGTCAATCGAGGGGACAGGGATCTCAGCCCCAGCATTTT.

The V call is TRBV4-3, the J call TRBJ2-3, with 12 bases matching TRBD2. This CDR3 region has 16 residues. With 0 bases clipped from V and 5 bases from J, the junction kept 3 bases outside the gene matches. CDR1 is LGHNA, CDR2 YSLEER, per germline. CDR3: CASSQEASGGVDTQYF. The DNA of the CDR3 is TGCGCCAGCAGCCAAGAGGCTAGCGGGGGGGTAGATACGCAGTATTTT.

The genes are TRBV11-2 and TRBJ1-2; tentative D call: TRBD1 (5 bases). From germline, CDR1 is SGHAT and CDR2 FQNNGV. The CDR3 runs 16 residues. Trimming shortened V by 5 bases and J by 5 bases, and 21 bases separated the two germline ends. This CDR3 is CASSPSGRASQYGYTF. In DNA, the CDR3 is TGTGCCAGCAGCCCCTCGGGCAGGGCATCCCAATATGGCTACACCTTC.

The chain uses TRBV4-2 and TRBJ1-6, with D possibly TRBD1 on 5 matching bases. V gave up 0 bases and J gave up 9 bases, with 15 bases separating them. The CDR3 loop spans 16 amino acids. Germline V gives CDR1 LGHNA, CDR2 YNFKEQ. The CDR3 region is CASSQEVEQGTSPLHF. CDR3 in DNA: TGTGCCAGCAGCCAAGAGGTCGAGCAGGGCACTTCACCCCTCCACTTT.

The V gene is TRBV28, the J gene TRBJ2-5; possible D gene TRBD2, 5 bases. The germline V and J ends were trimmed by 5 bases and 5 bases, with 9 bases remaining between them. From germline, CDR1 is MDHEN and CDR2 SYDVKM. This CDR3 region has 12 residues. Written as DNA, the CDR3 is TGTGCCAGCAGTACCCGGAGGGAGACCCAGTACTTC. Its translation: CASSTRRETQYF. Full variable domain (missing parts from reference TRBV28 and TRBJ2-5): DVKVTQSSRYLVKRTGEKVFLECVQDMDHENMFWYRQDPGLGLRLIYFSYDVKMKEKGDIPEGYSVSREKKERFSLILESASTNQTSMYLCASSTRRETQYFGPGTRLLVL.

This rearrangement joins TRBV5-1 to TRBJ2-1; 10 bases are shared with TRBD2. The CDR3 contains 16 residues. CDR1 is SGHRS and CDR2 is YFSETQ in the germline V gene. Trimming took 4 bases from V and 2 from J; bases not matched to a gene: 6. Written as DNA, the CDR3 is TGCGCCAGCAGCAGGATAGCGGGAGGCCCCTACAATGAGCAGTTCTTC. Translation gives CASSRIAGGPYNEQFF.

This chain uses TRBV20-1 with TRBJ1-2; D ambiguous. In germline, CDR1 is DFQATT, CDR2 SNEGSKA (reference sequence). The CDR3 extends over 14 amino acids. Trimming shortened V by 6 bases and J by 2 bases, and 16 bases separated the two germline ends. The CDR3 DNA sequence: TGCAGTGCCAGTATGCAGGCACCCAACTATGGCTACACCTTC. It specifies CSASMQAPNYGYTF.

The genes are TRBV12-5 and TRBJ2-1; 7 positions agree with TRBD1. The CDR3 has 14 amino acids. V lost 2 bases and J lost 15; bases outside the gene matches: 13. Looked up from germline, CDR1 is LGHNT and CDR2 is FRNRAP. CDR3 loop: CASGLSGTDGGPFF. The CDR3 DNA reads TGTGCTAGTGGTTTGTCCGGGACAGATGGGGGACCGTTCTTC.

This clone appeared a single time. V gene TRBV18 combines with J gene TRBJ1-5, with D possibly TRBD1 on 6 matching bases. V gave up 3 bases and J gave up 5 bases, with 14 bases separating them. This CDR3 region has 15 residues. CDR1 is KGHSH, CDR2 LQKENI, per germline. CDR3 amino acids: CASSPSGAGDQPQHF. CDR3 nucleotide sequence: TGTGCCAGCTCACCGTCAGGGGCAGGGGATCAGCCCCAGCATTTT.

The chain links TRBV7-3 to TRBJ2-7; D possibly corresponds to TRBD2 (5 bases). The germline V gene encodes CDR1 SGHTA and CDR2 FQGTGA. V was pared by 4 bases and J by 5 bases, with 15 bases between. The CDR3 is made up of 14 amino acids. The CDR3 protein is CASSSTGNYHEQYF. CDR3 sequence (DNA): TGTGCCAGCAGCTCAACCGGGAACTATCACGAGCAGTACTTC.

This clone appeared once. The chain is built from TRBV7-9 and TRBJ1-5; 10 nucleotides agree with TRBD1. Germline lookup yields CDR1 SEHNR and CDR2 FQNEAQ (reference sequence). Unmatched junction bases numbered 7, after V lost 5 bases and J lost 6 bases. This CDR3 region has 15 residues. This CDR3 reads CASSGQGDSAQPQHF. The CDR3 coding sequence is TGTGCCAGCAGCGGACAGGGGGATTCGGCTCAGCCCCAGCATTTT. Based on the CDR3 plus reference TRBV7-9 and TRBJ1-5, the full variable domain is DTGVSQNPRHKITKRGQNVTFRCDPISEHNRLYWYRQTLGQGPEFLTYFQNEAQLEKSRLLSDRFSAERPKGSFSTLEIQRTEQGDSAMYLCASSGQGDSAQPQHFGDGTRLSIL.

This clone appeared a few times. Different DNA sequences within this sample yield the same CDR3. The CDR3 loop is CASSPLTGATSTDTQYF. In nucleotides, the CDR3 is TGTGCCAGCTCACCACTGACAGGGGCAACAAGCACAGATACGCAGTATTTT. The chain is built from TRBV18 and TRBJ2-3; 8 bases map to TRBD1. The CDR3 sequence is 17 residues long. Germline V gene lookup returns CDR1 KGHSH and CDR2 LQKENI. With V trimmed by 1 base and J by 0 bases, 6 bases remained unmatched.

The chain couples TRBV24-1 to TRBJ2-1, with 8 bases that match TRBD2. The CDR3 covers 16 residues. Germline V gene data show CDR1 as KGHDR and CDR2 as SFDVKD. The ends lost 1 base at V and 9 bases at J; junction bases unmatched: 10. This CDR3 is CATSDFAAGEAGEQFF. The CDR3 DNA is TGTGCCACCAGTGATTTCGCAGCGGGAGAAGCTGGTGAGCAGTTCTTC.

Concerning this clone: Distinct nucleotide sequences in the sample also encode this CDR3. The rearrangement links TRBV5-1 to TRBJ1-2, with 7 bases identical to TRBD1. The CDR3 is 14 residues long. Germline V lookup: CDR1 SGHRS, CDR2 YFSETQ. The V segment lost 4 bases and the J segment 5 bases; nucleotides outside the gene matches: 8. The DNA for the CDR3 is TGCGCCAGCAGCCCCCCGGACAGGCTATATGGCTACACCTTC. This encodes CASSPPDRLYGYTF.

The chain couples TRBV5-4 to TRBJ1-2; TRBD1 is a possible D gene (6 bases). V was trimmed by 0 bases and J by 5 bases, leaving 11 bases between them. CDR1 and CDR2 (germline): SGHNT, YYREEE (reference sequence). The CDR3 spans 14 residues. CDR3 sequence (DNA): TGTGCCAGCAGCTTGGCAGGGGATGTTTATGGCTACACCTTC. It yields the protein CASSLAGDVYGYTF.

The V gene is TRBV6-5, the J gene TRBJ2-1; TRBD2 matches 11 bases. Trimming removed 4 bases from V and 7 bases from J; junction bases left unmatched: 6. The CDR3 has 15 residues. CDR1 is MNHEY and CDR2 is SVGAGI in the germline V gene. CDR3 nucleotide sequence: TGTGCCAGCAGTTCCACTAGCGGGAGTCGAAATGAGCAGTTCTTC. This gives the protein CASSSTSGSRNEQFF.

The gene calls are TRBV4-1 and TRBJ2-7; TRBD2 matches at 10 bases. The CDR3 is made up of 14 amino acids. The germline CDR1 and CDR2 sequences are MGHRA and YSYEKL. J lost 4 bases, V lost 2 bases, and 2 bases had no gene match. The CDR3 DNA reads as TGCGCCAGCAGCCAACTAGCGGGAGTATACGAGCAGTACTTC. It specifies CASSQLAGVYEQYF.